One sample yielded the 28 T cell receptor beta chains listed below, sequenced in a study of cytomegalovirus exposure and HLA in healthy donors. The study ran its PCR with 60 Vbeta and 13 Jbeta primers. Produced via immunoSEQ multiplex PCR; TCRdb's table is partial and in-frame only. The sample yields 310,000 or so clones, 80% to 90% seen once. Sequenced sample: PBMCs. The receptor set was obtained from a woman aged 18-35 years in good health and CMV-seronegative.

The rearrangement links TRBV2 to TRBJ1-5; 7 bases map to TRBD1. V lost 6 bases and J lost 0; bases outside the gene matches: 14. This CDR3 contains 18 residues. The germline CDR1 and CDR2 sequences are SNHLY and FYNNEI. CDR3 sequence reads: CASSLTITGADSNQPQHF. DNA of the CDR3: TGTGCCAGCAGCCTTACTATTACAGGGGCCGATAGCAATCAGCCCCAGCATTTT.

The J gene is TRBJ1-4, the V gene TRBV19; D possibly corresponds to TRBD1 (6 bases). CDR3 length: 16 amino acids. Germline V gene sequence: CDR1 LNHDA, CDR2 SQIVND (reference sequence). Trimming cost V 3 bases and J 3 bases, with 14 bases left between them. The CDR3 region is CASSITNRVANEKLFF. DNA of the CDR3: TGTGCCAGTAGTATTACGAACAGGGTCGCTAATGAAAAACTGTTTTTT.

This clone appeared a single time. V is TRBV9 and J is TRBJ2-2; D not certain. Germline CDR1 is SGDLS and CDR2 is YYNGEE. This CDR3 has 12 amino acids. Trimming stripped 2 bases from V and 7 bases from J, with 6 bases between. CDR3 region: CASSVDSGELFF. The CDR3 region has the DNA TGTGCCAGCAGCGTTGATAGCGGGGAGCTGTTTTTT.

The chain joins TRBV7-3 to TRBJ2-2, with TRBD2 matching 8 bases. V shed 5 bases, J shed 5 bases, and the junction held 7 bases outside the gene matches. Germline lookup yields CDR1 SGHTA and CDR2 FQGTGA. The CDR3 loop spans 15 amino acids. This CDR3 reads CASSNTGGLTGELFF. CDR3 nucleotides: TGTGCCAGCAGCAACACGGGGGGGCTTACCGGGGAGCTGTTTTTT.

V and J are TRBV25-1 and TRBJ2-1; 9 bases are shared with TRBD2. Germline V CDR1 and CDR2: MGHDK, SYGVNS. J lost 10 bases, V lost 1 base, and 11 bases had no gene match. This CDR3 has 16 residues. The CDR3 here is CASSEFAGLAIDEQFF. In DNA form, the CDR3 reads TGTGCCAGCAGTGAATTCGCGGGACTAGCAATAGACGAGCAGTTCTTC.

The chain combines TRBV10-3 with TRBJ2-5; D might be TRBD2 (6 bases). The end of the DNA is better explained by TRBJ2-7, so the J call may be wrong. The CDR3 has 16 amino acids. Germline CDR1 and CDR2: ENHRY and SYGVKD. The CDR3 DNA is TGTGCCATCAGTGAATTTGGGACTCCCATTACCTACGAGCAGTACTTC. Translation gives CAISEFGTPITYEQYF.

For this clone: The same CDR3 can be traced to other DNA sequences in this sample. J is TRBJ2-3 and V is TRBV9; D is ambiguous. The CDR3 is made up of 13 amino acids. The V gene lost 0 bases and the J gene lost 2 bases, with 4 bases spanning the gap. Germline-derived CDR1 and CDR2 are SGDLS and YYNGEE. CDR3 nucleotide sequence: TGTGCCAGCAGCGTAGTATCCACAGATACGCAGTATTTT. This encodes CASSVVSTDTQYF.

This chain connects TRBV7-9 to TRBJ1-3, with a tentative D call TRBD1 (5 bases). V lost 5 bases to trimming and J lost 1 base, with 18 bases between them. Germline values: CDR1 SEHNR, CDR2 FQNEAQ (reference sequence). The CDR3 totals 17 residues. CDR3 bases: TGTGCCAGCAGCCTCGACACGGGAGGGGCTTCTGGAAACACCATATATTTT. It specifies CASSLDTGGASGNTIYF.

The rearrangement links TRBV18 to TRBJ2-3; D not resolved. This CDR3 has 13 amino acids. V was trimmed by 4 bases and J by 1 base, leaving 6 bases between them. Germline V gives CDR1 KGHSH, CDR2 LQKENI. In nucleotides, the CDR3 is TGTGCCAGCTCACGGGCCCGCACAGATACGCAGTATTTT. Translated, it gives CASSRARTDTQYF.

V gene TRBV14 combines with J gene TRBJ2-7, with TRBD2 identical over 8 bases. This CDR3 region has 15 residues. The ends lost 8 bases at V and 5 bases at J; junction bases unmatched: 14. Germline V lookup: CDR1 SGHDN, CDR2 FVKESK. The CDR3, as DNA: TGTGCCAGCGCGCCACGCGCGGGGGGCCTTAACGAGCAGTACTTC. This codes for CASAPRAGGLNEQYF. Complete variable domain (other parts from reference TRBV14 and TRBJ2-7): EAGVTQFPSHSVIEKGQTVTLRCDPISGHDNLYWYRRVMGKEIKFLLHFVKESKQDESGMPNNRFLAERTGGTYSTLKVQPAELEDSGVYFCASAPRAGGLNEQYFGPGTRLTVT.

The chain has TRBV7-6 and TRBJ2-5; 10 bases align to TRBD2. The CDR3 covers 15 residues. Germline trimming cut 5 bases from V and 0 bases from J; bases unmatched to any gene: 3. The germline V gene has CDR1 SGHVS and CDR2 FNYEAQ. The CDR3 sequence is CASSDSGGYQETQYF. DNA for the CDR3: TGTGCCAGCAGCGATAGCGGGGGGTACCAAGAGACCCAGTACTTC.

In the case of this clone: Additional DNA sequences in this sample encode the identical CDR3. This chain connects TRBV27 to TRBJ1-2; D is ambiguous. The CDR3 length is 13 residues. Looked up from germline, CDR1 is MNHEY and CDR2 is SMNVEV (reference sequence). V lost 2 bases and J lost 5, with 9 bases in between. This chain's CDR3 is CASSLTRSYGYTF. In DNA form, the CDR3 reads TGTGCCAGCAGTTTAACCAGATCTTATGGCTACACCTTC.

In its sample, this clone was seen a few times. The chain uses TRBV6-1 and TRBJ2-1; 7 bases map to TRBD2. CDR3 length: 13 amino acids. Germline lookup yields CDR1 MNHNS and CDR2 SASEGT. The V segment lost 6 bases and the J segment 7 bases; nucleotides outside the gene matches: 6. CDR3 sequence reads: CASRLTSRNEQFF. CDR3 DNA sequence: TGTGCCAGCAGACTGACTAGCAGGAATGAGCAGTTCTTC.

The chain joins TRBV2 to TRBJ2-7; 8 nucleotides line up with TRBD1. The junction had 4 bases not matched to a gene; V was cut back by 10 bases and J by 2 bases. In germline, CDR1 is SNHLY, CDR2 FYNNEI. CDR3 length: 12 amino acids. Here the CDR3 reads CATHRGAYEQYF. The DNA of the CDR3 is TGTGCCACCCACAGGGGGGCCTACGAGCAGTACTTC.

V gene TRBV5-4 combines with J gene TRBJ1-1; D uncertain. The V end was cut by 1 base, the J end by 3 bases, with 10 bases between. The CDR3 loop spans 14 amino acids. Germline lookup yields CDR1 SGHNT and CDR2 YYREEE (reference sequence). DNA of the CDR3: TGTGCCAGCAGCTTGTCGAGGGATTACACTGAAGCTTTCTTT. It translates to CASSLSRDYTEAFF.

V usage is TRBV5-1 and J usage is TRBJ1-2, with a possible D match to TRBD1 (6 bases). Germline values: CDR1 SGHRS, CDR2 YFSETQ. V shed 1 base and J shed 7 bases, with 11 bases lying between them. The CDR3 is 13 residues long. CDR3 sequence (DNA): TGCGCCAGCAGCTTGTCAGGGGACGGTGGCTACACCTTC. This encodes CASSLSGDGGYTF.

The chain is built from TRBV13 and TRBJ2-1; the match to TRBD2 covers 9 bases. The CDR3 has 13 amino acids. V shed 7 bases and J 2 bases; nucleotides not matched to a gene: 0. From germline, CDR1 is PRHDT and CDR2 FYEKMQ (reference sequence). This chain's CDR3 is CASIAGAYNEQFF. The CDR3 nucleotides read TGTGCCAGCATAGCGGGGGCCTACAATGAGCAGTTCTTC. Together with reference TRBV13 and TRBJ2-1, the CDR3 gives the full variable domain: AAGVIQSPRHLIKEKRETATLKCYPIPRHDTVYWYQQGPGQDPQFLISFYEKMQSDKGSIPDRFSAQQFSDYHSELNMSSLELGDSALYFCASIAGAYNEQFFGPGTRLTVL.

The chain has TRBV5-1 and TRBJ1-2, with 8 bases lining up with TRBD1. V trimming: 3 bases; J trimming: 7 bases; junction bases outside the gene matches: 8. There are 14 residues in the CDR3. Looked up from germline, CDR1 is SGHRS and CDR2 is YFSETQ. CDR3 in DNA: TGCGCCAGCAGCTCCGACAGGGGACGCTTTGGCTACACCTTC. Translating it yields CASSSDRGRFGYTF. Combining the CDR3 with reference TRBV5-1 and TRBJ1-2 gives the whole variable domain KAGVTQTPRYLIKTRGQQVTLSCSPISGHRSVSWYQQTPGQGLQFLFEYFSETQRNKGNFPGRFSGRQFSNSRSEMNVSTLELGDSALYLCASSSDRGRFGYTFGSGTRLTVV.

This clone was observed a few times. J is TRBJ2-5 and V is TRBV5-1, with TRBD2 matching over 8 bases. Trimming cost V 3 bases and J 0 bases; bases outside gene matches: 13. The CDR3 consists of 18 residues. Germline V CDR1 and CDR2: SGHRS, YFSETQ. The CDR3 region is CASSSTDSGEMYQETQYF. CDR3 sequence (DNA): TGCGCCAGCAGCTCGACGGATAGCGGGGAAATGTACCAAGAGACCCAGTACTTC.

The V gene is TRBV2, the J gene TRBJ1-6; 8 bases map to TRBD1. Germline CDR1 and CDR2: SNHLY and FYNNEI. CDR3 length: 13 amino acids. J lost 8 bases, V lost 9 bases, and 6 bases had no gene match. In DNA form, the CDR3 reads TGTGCCAGTTTGACAGGGGATCATTCACCCCTCCACTTT. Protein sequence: CASLTGDHSPLHF.

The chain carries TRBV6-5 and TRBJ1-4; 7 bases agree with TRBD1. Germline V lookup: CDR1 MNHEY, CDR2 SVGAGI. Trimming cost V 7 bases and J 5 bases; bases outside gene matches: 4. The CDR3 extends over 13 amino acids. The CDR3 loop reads CASKDRVNEKLFF. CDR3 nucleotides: TGTGCCAGCAAAGACAGGGTGAATGAAAAACTGTTTTTT.

The CDR3 sequence: CASSSFGSFSGYTF. Here the CDR3 DNA reads TGCGCCAGCAGCAGTTTCGGTAGCTTTAGCGGCTACACCTTC. This chain joins TRBV5-1 and TRBJ1-2; D remains ambiguous. There are 14 residues in the CDR3. V dropped 4 bases and J dropped 8 bases, with 18 bases sitting between them. Germline CDR1 SGHRS, CDR2 YFSETQ.

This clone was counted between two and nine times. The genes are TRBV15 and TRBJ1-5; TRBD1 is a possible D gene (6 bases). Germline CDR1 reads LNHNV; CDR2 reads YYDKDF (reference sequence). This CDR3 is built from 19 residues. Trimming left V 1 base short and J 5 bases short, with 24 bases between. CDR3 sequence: CATSRGRAGGPSFDQPQHF. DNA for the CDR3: TGTGCCACCAGCAGAGGGAGGGCGGGGGGCCCCAGTTTCGATCAGCCCCAGCATTTT.

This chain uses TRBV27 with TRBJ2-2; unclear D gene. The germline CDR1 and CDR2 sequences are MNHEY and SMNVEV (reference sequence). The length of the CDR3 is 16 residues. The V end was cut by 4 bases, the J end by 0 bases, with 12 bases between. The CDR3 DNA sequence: TGTGCCAGCAGTTACTTAAGGAGCGCGAACACCGGGGAGCTGTTTTTT. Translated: CASSYLRSANTGELFF.

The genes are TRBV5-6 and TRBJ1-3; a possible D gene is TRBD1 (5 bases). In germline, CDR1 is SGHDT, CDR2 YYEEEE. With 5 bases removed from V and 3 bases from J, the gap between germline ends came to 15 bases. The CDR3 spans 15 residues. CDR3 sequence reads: CASSGGALYGNTIYF. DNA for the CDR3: TGTGCCAGCAGTGGTGGGGCCCTCTATGGAAACACCATATATTTT. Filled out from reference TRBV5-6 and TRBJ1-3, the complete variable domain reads DAGVTQSPTHLIKTRGQQVTLRCSPKSGHDTVSWYQQALGQGPQFIFQYYEEEERQRGNFPDRFSGHQFPNYSSELNVNALLLGDSALYLCASSGGALYGNTIYFGEGSWLTVV.

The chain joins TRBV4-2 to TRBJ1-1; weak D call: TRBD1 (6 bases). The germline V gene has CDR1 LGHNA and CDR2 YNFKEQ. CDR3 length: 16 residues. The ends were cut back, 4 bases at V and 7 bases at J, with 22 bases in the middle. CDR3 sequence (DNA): TGTGCCAGCAGCCGATGGGGAACAGGGCCCGCAAGTGAAGCTTTCTTT. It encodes CASSRWGTGPASEAFF.

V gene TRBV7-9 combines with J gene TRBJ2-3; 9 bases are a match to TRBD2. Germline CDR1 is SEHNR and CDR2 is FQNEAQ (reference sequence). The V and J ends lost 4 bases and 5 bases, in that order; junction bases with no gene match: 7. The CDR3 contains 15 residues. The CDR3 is CASSSAGGPVDTQYF. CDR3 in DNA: TGTGCCAGCAGCTCTGCGGGGGGGCCCGTAGATACGCAGTATTTT.

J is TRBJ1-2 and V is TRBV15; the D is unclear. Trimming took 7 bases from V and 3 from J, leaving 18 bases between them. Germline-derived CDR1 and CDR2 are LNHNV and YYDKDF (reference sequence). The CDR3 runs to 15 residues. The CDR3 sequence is CATTRWGAQHYGYTF. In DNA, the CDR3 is TGTGCCACCACCAGGTGGGGAGCACAGCACTATGGCTACACCTTC.